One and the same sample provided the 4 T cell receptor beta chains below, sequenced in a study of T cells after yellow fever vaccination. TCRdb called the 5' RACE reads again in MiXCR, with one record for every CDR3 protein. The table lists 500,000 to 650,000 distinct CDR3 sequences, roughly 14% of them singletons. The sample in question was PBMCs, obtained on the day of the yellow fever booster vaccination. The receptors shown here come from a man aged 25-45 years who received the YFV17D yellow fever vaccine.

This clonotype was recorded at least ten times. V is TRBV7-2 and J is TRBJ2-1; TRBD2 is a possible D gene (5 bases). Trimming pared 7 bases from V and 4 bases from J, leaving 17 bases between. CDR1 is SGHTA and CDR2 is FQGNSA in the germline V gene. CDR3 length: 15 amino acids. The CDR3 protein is CASTTVGEGYNEQFF. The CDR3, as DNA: TGTGCCAGCACCACCGTGGGAGAAGGGTACAATGAGCAGTTCTTC.

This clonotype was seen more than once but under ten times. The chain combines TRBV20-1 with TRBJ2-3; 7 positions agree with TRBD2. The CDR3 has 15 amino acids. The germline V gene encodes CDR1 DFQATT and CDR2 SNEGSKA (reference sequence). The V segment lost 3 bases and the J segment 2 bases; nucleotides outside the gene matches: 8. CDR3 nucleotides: TGCAGTGCTAGTCCTCTAGCGGAGTTCACAGATACGCAGTATTTT. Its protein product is CSASPLAEFTDTQYF.

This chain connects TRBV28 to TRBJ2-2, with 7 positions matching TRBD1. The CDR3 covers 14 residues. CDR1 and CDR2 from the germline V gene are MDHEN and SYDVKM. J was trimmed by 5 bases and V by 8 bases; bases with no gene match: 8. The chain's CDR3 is CASRGGPLTGELFF. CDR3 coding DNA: TGTGCCAGCCGAGGGGGCCCTTTGACCGGGGAGCTGTTTTTT.

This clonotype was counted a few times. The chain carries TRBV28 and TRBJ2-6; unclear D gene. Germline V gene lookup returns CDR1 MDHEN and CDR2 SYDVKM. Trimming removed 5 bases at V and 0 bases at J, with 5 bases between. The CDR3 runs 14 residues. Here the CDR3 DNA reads TGTGCCAGCAGTGACATCTCTGGGGCCAACGTCCTGACTTTC. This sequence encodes CASSDISGANVLTF.